What follows are 21 T cell receptor beta chains derived from one specimen sequenced in a study of shared clonotypes between healthy human individuals. This table comes from immunoSEQ multiplex PCR, and its TCRdb copy is limited to in-frame clones, with some not included. Among 450,000 to 500,000 clones listed, around 80% were seen once. Sequencing input: PBMCs. The receptor set was obtained from a woman aged 35 to 49 in good health. Some clones in this sample may be carry-over from other donors' samples.

This rearrangement joins TRBV5-1 to TRBJ2-7, with 7 bases matching TRBD1. The germline V gene has CDR1 SGHRS and CDR2 YFSETQ. The ends lost 4 bases at V and 1 base at J; junction bases unmatched: 5. The CDR3 is 14 residues long. This CDR3 is CASSRNRGSYEQYF. Written as DNA, the CDR3 is TGCGCCAGCAGCAGAAACAGGGGTTCCTACGAGCAGTACTTC.

The rearrangement uses TRBV28 and TRBJ2-5; TRBD1 agrees at 8 bases. Per germline, CDR1 MDHEN and CDR2 SYDVKM. This CDR3 contains 13 residues. V trimming: 10 bases; J trimming: 2 bases; junction bases outside the gene matches: 6. CDR3 in amino acids: CAISDREQETQYF. CDR3 nucleotide sequence: TGTGCCATCTCGGACAGGGAACAAGAGACCCAGTACTTC.

This clone was seen just once. The V call is TRBV27, the J call TRBJ1-5; D not resolved. This CDR3 is built from 13 residues. V lost 0 bases and J lost 3, with 3 bases in between. Germline-derived CDR1 and CDR2 are MNHEY and SMNVEV (reference sequence). CDR3 coding DNA: TGTGCCAGCAGTTTATCCGCCAATCAGCCCCAGCATTTT. This translates into CASSLSANQPQHF.

This clone was counted between two and nine times. A much larger clone differs by one base, so this may be a read error. The sample holds other DNA sequences that translate to the same CDR3. The rearrangement links TRBV25-1 to TRBJ2-7; TRBD1 agrees at 8 bases. V was clipped by 9 bases and J by 1 base; unmatched bases: 8. The CDR3 sequence is 14 residues long. Germline V gene sequence: CDR1 MGHDK, CDR2 SYGVNS. Here the CDR3 reads CASGGQGRSYEQYF. For the CDR3, the DNA is TGTGCCAGTGGCGGACAGGGTCGATCCTACGAGCAGTACTTC.

The gene calls are TRBV4-1 and TRBJ1-1; D possibly corresponds to TRBD1 (5 bases). CDR3 length: 16 residues. Germline loops: CDR1 MGHRA, CDR2 YSYEKL. Trimming left V 4 bases short and J 1 base short, with 16 bases between. CDR3 amino acids: CASSPLLFRENTEAFF. In nucleotides, the CDR3 is TGCGCCAGCAGCCCACTCCTGTTCAGGGAGAACACTGAAGCTTTCTTT.

This clone was observed once. The chain is built from TRBV11-2 and TRBJ2-3; 9 nucleotides line up with TRBD2. Losses at the gene ends were 8 bases for V and 5 bases for J; bases not matched to a gene: 14. The CDR3 totals 16 residues. Germline CDR1 and CDR2: SGHAT and FQNNGV. This CDR3 is CASSAGASGTKDTQYF. DNA of the CDR3: TGTGCCAGCTCCGCCGGGGCTAGCGGGACTAAAGATACGCAGTATTTT.

V usage is TRBV10-3 and J usage is TRBJ2-7; 9 nucleotides line up with TRBD2. V was pared by 4 bases and J by 5 bases, with 12 bases of the junction left unmatched. The CDR3 has 16 residues. The V gene's germline CDR1 is ENHRY and CDR2 SYGVKD. The CDR3 reads CAISVGREGLGDEQYF. The CDR3 region has the DNA TGTGCCATCAGTGTAGGGCGGGAGGGCCTAGGGGACGAGCAGTACTTC.

This clone was counted a few times. The rearrangement links TRBV6-6 to TRBJ1-2, with 7 bases that match TRBD1. The CDR3 contains 16 residues. Germline assignment: CDR1 MNHNY and CDR2 SVGAGI (reference sequence). With 7 bases clipped from V and 5 bases from J, the junction kept 16 bases outside the gene matches. CDR3 bases: TGTGCCAGCACCTACTCCCGGGACAGCTCTAGTTATGGCTACACCTTC. Translation gives CASTYSRDSSSYGYTF.

This chain uses TRBV7-9 with TRBJ2-1; 11 bases map to TRBD2. V gave up 3 bases and J gave up 6 bases; unmatched junction bases: 10. The CDR3 spans 17 residues. CDR1 SEHNR and CDR2 FQNEAQ come from the germline V gene (reference sequence). The DNA of the CDR3 is TGTGCCAGCAGCTTTACTAGCGGGAGATGGATATCCAATGAGCAGTTCTTC. It is translated as CASSFTSGRWISNEQFF.

In the case of this clone: A read error may be the cause here, since a much bigger clone is one base away. Other DNA sequences in this sample translate to the same CDR3. V is TRBV6-5 and J is TRBJ2-5; D is possibly TRBD1 or TRBD2 (5 bases each). This CDR3 has 15 residues. Germline V gene lookup returns CDR1 MNHEY and CDR2 SVGAGI. V was cut by 11 bases and J by 5 bases, with 24 bases left in between. The CDR3 protein is CALPPRGGVGETQYF. The CDR3 DNA sequence: TGTGCCCTACCTCCCCGGGGCGGTGTTGGGGAGACCCAGTACTTC.

The genes are TRBV30 and TRBJ2-7; 12 bases align to TRBD1. The CDR3 contains 14 residues. Germline values: CDR1 GTSNPN, CDR2 SVGIG (reference sequence). V shed 5 bases and J 5 bases; nucleotides not matched to a gene: 7. CDR3 in amino acids: CAWGTGQGAHEQYF. CDR3 nucleotide sequence: TGTGCCTGGGGAACGGGACAGGGGGCCCACGAGCAGTACTTC. The full variable domain, its missing parts supplied by reference TRBV30 and TRBJ2-7, is SQTIHQWPATLVQPVGSPLSLECTVEGTSNPNLYWYRQAAGRGLQLLFYSVGIGQISSEVPQNLSASRPQDRQFILSSKKLLLSDSGFYLCAWGTGQGAHEQYFGPGTRLTVT.

This clone was seen only a few times. The V and J genes are TRBV21-1 and TRBJ2-7; TRBD1 is the table's D call, not checked against the DNA. TRBV21-1 is classified as a pseudogene. The CDR3 spans 14 residues. The CDR3 DNA sequence: TGTGCCAGCAACCTACAGGGATTCTGGGACGAGCAGTACTTC. Its translation is CASNLQGFWDEQYF.

The V call is TRBV7-2, the J call TRBJ2-1, with D uncertain. The germline V gene encodes CDR1 SGHTA and CDR2 FQGNSA. V lost 2 bases and J 8 bases, leaving 13 bases between the germline ends. The CDR3 length is 14 residues. The CDR3 is CASSLYIYVDEQFF. The CDR3 region has the DNA TGTGCCAGCAGCTTATATATTTACGTCGATGAGCAGTTCTTC.

This sequence joins TRBV28 and TRBJ2-7, with 7 bases that match TRBD2. Germline CDR1 reads MDHEN; CDR2 reads SYDVKM. The J segment lost 4 bases and the V segment lost 4 bases, leaving 10 bases of the junction unmatched. The CDR3 spans 15 residues. CDR3 sequence: CASSSIAAGDYEQYF. The CDR3, as DNA: TGTGCCAGCAGTTCCATCGCTGCGGGGGATTACGAGCAGTACTTC.

This sequence joins TRBV4-1 and TRBJ1-5, with D hard to call. Between the trimmed V and J ends, which lost 1 base and 0 bases, there was a span of 7 bases. Germline CDR1 MGHRA, CDR2 YSYEKL. The CDR3 spans 15 residues. Here the CDR3 reads CASSQAVHSNQPQHF. The DNA for the CDR3 is TGCGCCAGCAGCCAAGCAGTCCATAGCAATCAGCCCCAGCATTTT.

A word on this clone: A much larger clone differs by one base, so this may be a read error. The chain is built from TRBV4-2 and TRBJ1-2; possible D gene TRBD1, 6 bases. CDR3 length: 18 amino acids. V shed 1 base and J shed 7 bases, with 25 bases lying between them. Germline loops: CDR1 LGHNA, CDR2 YNFKEQ. The CDR3 loop reads CASSQVVGLWGQGSGYTF. CDR3 DNA: TGTGCCAGCAGCCAAGTTGTAGGCTTGTGGGGGCAGGGGAGTGGCTACACCTTC.

This chain connects TRBV6-5 to TRBJ1-1, with D perhaps matching TRBD1 (5 bases). Germline V gives CDR1 MNHEY, CDR2 SVGAGI. V was cut by 0 bases and J by 5 bases, with 16 bases left in between. The CDR3 runs to 16 residues. CDR3 loop: CASSYSGLGRGTEAFF. DNA of the CDR3: TGTGCCAGCAGTTACTCTGGTCTGGGGCGAGGGACTGAAGCTTTCTTT.

The chain recombines TRBV28 with TRBJ2-1; no firm D call. CDR1 is MDHEN, CDR2 SYDVKM, per germline. Trimming shortened V by 6 bases and J by 0 bases, and 9 bases separated the two germline ends. The CDR3 has 14 amino acids. CDR3 amino acids: CASRNTYSYNEQFF. As DNA, the CDR3 is TGTGCCAGCAGGAATACATACTCCTACAATGAGCAGTTCTTC.

V usage is TRBV11-3 and J usage is TRBJ2-3, with TRBD2 as a possible D gene (5 bases). Germline V gives CDR1 SGHNT, CDR2 YENEEA. The CDR3 is 16 residues long. The V end was cut by 1 base, the J end by 3 bases, with 14 bases between. CDR3 sequence: CASSLGLGRETDTQYF. The DNA of the CDR3 is TGTGCCAGCAGCTTAGGTCTAGGGAGAGAGACAGATACGCAGTATTTT.

Comment on this clone: The sample contains more than one DNA sequence encoding this CDR3. CDR3 amino acids: CASSLTGVNTGELFF. As DNA, the CDR3 is TGCGCCAGCAGCTTGACAGGGGTAAACACCGGGGAGCTGTTTTTT. The chain joins TRBV5-1 to TRBJ2-2, with 7 bases lining up with TRBD1. Per germline, CDR1 SGHRS and CDR2 YFSETQ. The V segment lost 1 base and the J segment 2 bases; nucleotides outside the gene matches: 2. The CDR3 loop spans 15 amino acids.

This clone was seen only a few times. The rearrangement links TRBV2 to TRBJ1-1; maybe TRBD1 (6 bases). V shed 6 bases and J shed 4 bases, with 9 bases lying between them. Germline V gene data show CDR1 as SNHLY and CDR2 as FYNNEI. The CDR3 runs 12 residues. The CDR3 loop reads CASSTGTTEAFF. CDR3 DNA: TGTGCCAGCAGCACAGGGACCACTGAAGCTTTCTTT.